The source of this T cell receptor (beta chain) is a study of blood T cell repertoires in COVID-19. As for the study in general: Specimens from acute and convalescent COVID-19 originated in the United States, Italy and Spain. The analysed material was cDNA or gDNA that came from T cells, B-cell-depleted T cells, or PBMCs.

Germline V lookup: CDR1 SEHNR, CDR2 FQNEAQ (reference sequence). The CDR3 contains 16 residues. Between the trimmed V and J ends, which lost 3 bases and 0 bases, there was a span of 13 bases. Original handling: Scientists estimated how many nucleated cells there were by amplifying reference gene primers. Sequenced by immunoSEQ multiplex PCR; TCRdb stores in-frame clones only, minus some. The V and J calls and the clone size are those of that table, but D and trimming were determined from the DNA. In the table there are roughly 200,000 clones, around 94% of which are singletons. The Seattle patients joined while their infection was active and were tracked longitudinally afterward. The sample holds one count of this clone.

This TCR was recovered from a man aged 25 to 45 with COVID-19, enrolled during active disease. The material sequenced was peripheral blood. The chain carries TRBV7-9 and TRBJ2-3, with D perhaps TRBD1 (5 bases). CDR3 in DNA: TGTGCCAGCAGCTTGGGTCAGGGTGAAAGCACAGATACGCAGTATTTT. It yields the protein CASSLGQGESTDTQYF.